This entry concerns a single T cell receptor beta chain. This entry is derived from a study of blood T cell repertoires in COVID-19. Overall study context: Donors in the United States, Italy and Spain gave samples during acute or convalescent COVID-19. From T cells, B-cell-depleted T cells, or PBMCs came the material, which was cDNA or gDNA.

Original analysis: Counts of nucleated cells, estimated from reference gene primer amplification, were obtained. Clones were read by immunoSEQ multiplex PCR, and TCRdb kept only the in-frame ones, dropping some. For V, J and clone size, that table is used; D and trimming come from the DNA. The sample lists roughly 38,000 clones, over 75% occurring once. Per the germline V gene, CDR1 is LGHDT and CDR2 is YNNKEL (reference sequence). The CDR3 extends over 15 amino acids. Trimming shortened V by 1 base and J by 4 bases, and 11 bases separated the two germline ends. This clonotype was obtained from a woman in her 70s with acute or convalescent COVID-19. Sequenced input: peripheral blood. V gene TRBV3-1 (or the pseudogene TRBV3-2) combines with J gene TRBJ2-1; possibly TRBD2 for D (5 bases). CDR3 DNA sequence: TGTGCCAGCAGCCAAGCCCTAGCAACTTACAATGAGCAGTTCTTC. This codes for CASSQALATYNEQFF.